The rows below give T cell receptor beta chains drawn from one sample of a study of cytotoxic CD8 clonotypes in ibrutinib-treated CLL. Using immunoSEQ multiplex PCR, the repertoire was profiled, and TCRdb retains in-frame clones only, with some absent. The data show more than 200,000 clones, with 60% to 75% seen just once and approximately 15% held by the top ten. The material sequenced was PBMCs, taken after 24 months of ibrutinib treatment. The receptors derive from a human donor with chronic lymphocytic leukemia. Both conserved end residues are part of each CDR3. D genes are given only for firm matches. For some rows the clone size is stated as once, few or many, or as a class when expanded; others skip it.

V gene: TRBV7-2; D gene: .; J gene: TRBJ1-2; clone size: .; CDR3 protein: CASSSPGTGGYTF; CDR3 DNA: TGTGCCAGCAGCTCCCCTGGTACGGGCGGCTACACCTTC
V gene: TRBV9; D gene: TRBD1; J gene: TRBJ1-4; clone size: many; CDR3 protein: CASSETGQREKLFF; CDR3 DNA: TGTGCCAGCAGCGAGACGGGACAGCGGGAAAAACTGTTTTTT
V gene: TRBV29-1; D gene: .; J gene: TRBJ2-7; clone size: .; CDR3 protein: CSVATGSYEQYF; CDR3 DNA: TGCAGCGTAGCGACAGGATCCTACGAGCAGTACTTC
V gene: TRBV7-8; D gene: .; J gene: TRBJ2-6; clone size: .; CDR3 protein: CASSLVPPSSGANVLTF; CDR3 DNA: TGTGCCAGCAGCTTAGTTCCGCCGAGCTCTGGGGCCAACGTCCTGACTTTC
V gene: TRBV2; D gene: TRBD2; J gene: TRBJ2-1; clone size: few; CDR3 protein: CASAGRDEQFF; CDR3 DNA: TGTGCCAGCGCGGGGAGGGATGAGCAGTTCTTC
V gene: TRBV5-1; D gene: .; J gene: TRBJ2-2; clone size: few; CDR3 protein: CASSVQRPGELFF; CDR3 DNA: TGCGCCAGCAGCGTCCAACGGCCCGGGGAGCTGTTTTTT
V gene: TRBV9; D gene: .; J gene: TRBJ2-3; clone size: few; CDR3 protein: CASSVVAGTSTDTQYF; CDR3 DNA: TGTGCCAGCAGCGTAGTGGCGGGAACTAGCACAGATACGCAGTATTTT
V gene: TRBV29-1; D gene: TRBD2; J gene: TRBJ2-2; clone size: .; CDR3 protein: CSVELAGRAGELFF; CDR3 DNA: TGCAGCGTTGAACTAGCGGGAAGGGCCGGGGAGCTGTTTTTT
V gene: TRBV28; D gene: .; J gene: TRBJ2-5; clone size: .; CDR3 protein: CASIPGGAEETQYF; CDR3 DNA: TGTGCCAGCATTCCTGGGGGAGCCGAAGAGACCCAGTACTTC
V gene: TRBV28; D gene: .; J gene: TRBJ2-7; clone size: few; CDR3 protein: CASSRLVWEQYF; CDR3 DNA: TGTGCCAGCAGTCGACTAGTTTGGGAGCAGTACTTC
V gene: TRBV11-2; D gene: TRBD2; J gene: TRBJ2-1; clone size: .; CDR3 protein: CASSLALAGVSEQFF; CDR3 DNA: TGTGCCAGCAGCTTAGCGCTAGCGGGGGTGAGTGAGCAGTTCTTC
V gene: TRBV7-2; D gene: .; J gene: TRBJ1-2; clone size: .; CDR3 protein: CASSLDPSYGYTF; CDR3 DNA: TGTGCCAGCAGCTTAGATCCCAGTTATGGCTACACCTTC
V gene: TRBV9; D gene: .; J gene: TRBJ2-5; clone size: once; CDR3 protein: CASSVVGDQETQYF; CDR3 DNA: TGTGCCAGCAGCGTAGTAGGAGACCAAGAGACCCAGTACTTC
V gene: TRBV7-2; D gene: .; J gene: TRBJ1-2; clone size: .; CDR3 protein: CASSPLGTQPYGYTF; CDR3 DNA: TGTGCCAGCAGCCCCCTCGGGACTCAACCATATGGCTACACCTTC
V gene: TRBV10-2; D gene: .; J gene: TRBJ1-2; clone size: .; CDR3 protein: CASSESGQLYGYTF; CDR3 DNA: TGCGCCAGCAGTGAGTCTGGGCAGCTCTATGGCTACACCTTC
V gene: TRBV7-2; D gene: .; J gene: TRBJ1-5; clone size: .; CDR3 protein: CASSQNRGRLGQPQHF; CDR3 DNA: TGTGCCAGCAGCCAGAACCGGGGGCGATTGGGTCAGCCCCAGCATTTT
V gene: TRBV6-6; D gene: .; J gene: TRBJ2-7; clone size: once; CDR3 protein: CASKNSYEQYF; CDR3 DNA: TGTGCCAGCAAAAACTCCTACGAGCAGTACTTC
V gene: TRBV6-6; D gene: .; J gene: TRBJ1-1; clone size: .; CDR3 protein: CASSYPPFNTEAFF; CDR3 DNA: TGTGCCAGCAGTTACCCTCCTTTTAACACTGAAGCTTTCTTT
V gene: TRBV19; D gene: .; J gene: TRBJ2-3; clone size: .; CDR3 protein: CASSMESASGAWTDTQYF; CDR3 DNA: TGTGCCAGTAGTATGGAGTCGGCTAGTGGGGCTTGGACAGATACGCAGTATTTT